The clone carrying this T cell receptor beta chain was observed a few times. TCR beta VDJ and CDR3 profiling used genomic DNA as template. MiXCR was run by TCRdb on the reads, yielding one entry per CDR3 protein. The repertoire holds roughly 500,000 distinct CDR3 sequences, with roughly a third as singletons. The sample originates from a study of CD8+CD57+ T cells in acquired aplastic anemia. Patients included in sequencing had previously demonstrated CD8+CD57+ cell expansion by flow cytometry. With no exception, the patients had severe acquired aplastic anemia. The germline CDR1 and CDR2 sequences are SEHNR and FQNEAQ (reference sequence). The CDR3 loop spans 15 amino acids. The ends were cut back, 5 bases at V and 7 bases at J, with 20 bases in the middle.

The J gene is TRBJ1-1, the V gene TRBV7-9; D might be TRBD1 (6 bases). This TCR derives from a human donor with aplastic anemia. Material: sorted CD4+, CD8+, or CD8+CD57+ T cells (not recorded which) from PBMCs. CDR3 sequence: CASSGGSRTENEAFF. Written as DNA, the CDR3 is TGTGCCAGCAGCGGGGGGTCCAGGACAGAGAATGAAGCTTTCTTT.